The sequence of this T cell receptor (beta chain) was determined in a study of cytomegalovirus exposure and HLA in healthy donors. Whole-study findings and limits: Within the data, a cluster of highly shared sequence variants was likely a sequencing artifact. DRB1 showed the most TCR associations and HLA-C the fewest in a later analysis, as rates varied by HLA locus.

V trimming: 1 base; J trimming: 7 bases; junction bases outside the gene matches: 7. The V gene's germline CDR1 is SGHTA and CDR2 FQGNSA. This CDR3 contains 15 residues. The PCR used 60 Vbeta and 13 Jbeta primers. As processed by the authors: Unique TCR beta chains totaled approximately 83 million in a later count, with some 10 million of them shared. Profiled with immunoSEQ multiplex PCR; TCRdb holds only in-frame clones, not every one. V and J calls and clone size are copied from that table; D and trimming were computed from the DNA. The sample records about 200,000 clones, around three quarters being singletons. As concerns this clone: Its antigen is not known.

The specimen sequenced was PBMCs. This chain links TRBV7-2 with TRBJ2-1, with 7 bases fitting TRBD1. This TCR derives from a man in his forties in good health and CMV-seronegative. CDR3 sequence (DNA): TGTGCCAGCAGCTTAGAAGGGACAGTTGGGAATGAGCAGTTCTTC. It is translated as CASSLEGTVGNEQFF.